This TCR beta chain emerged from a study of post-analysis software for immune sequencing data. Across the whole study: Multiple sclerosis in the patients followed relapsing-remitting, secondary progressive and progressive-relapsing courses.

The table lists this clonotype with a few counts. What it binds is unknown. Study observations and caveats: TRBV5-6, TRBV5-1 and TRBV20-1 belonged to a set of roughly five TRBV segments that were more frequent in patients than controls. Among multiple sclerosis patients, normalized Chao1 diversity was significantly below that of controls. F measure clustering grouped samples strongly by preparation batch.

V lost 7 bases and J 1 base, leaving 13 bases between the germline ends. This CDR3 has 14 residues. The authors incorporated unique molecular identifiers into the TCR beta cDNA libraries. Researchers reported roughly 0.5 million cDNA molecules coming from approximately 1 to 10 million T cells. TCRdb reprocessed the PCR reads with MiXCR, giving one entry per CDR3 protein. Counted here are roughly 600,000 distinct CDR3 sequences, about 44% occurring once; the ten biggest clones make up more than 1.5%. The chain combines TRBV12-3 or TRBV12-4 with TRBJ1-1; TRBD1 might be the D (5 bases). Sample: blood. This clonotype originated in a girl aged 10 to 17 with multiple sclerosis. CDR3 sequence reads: CASNRQGPNTEAFF. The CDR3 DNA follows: TGTGCCAGCAACCGGCAGGGACCGAACACTGAAGCTTTCTTT.